The 20 T cell receptor beta chains listed next were all sequenced from one sample in a study of T cell responses to AZD1222 COVID-19 vaccine. Only in-frame clones appear in the TCRdb table, and some are missing; sequencing was by immunoSEQ multiplex PCR. The sample carries 150,000 to 200,000 clones, 94% recorded once. The source was peripheral blood, collected on day 0 of AZD1222 vaccination. These TCRs come from an adult in good health.

The V call is TRBV29-1, the J call TRBJ2-1, with 7 bases lining up with TRBD2. The CDR3 is 14 amino acids. V was pared by 6 bases and J by 3 bases, with 8 bases of the junction left unmatched. From germline, CDR1 is SQVTM and CDR2 ANQGSEA. CDR3 residues: CSVAWAGDYNEQFF. The CDR3 DNA follows: TGCAGCGTGGCCTGGGCGGGAGACTACAATGAGCAGTTCTTC.

This clone was counted once. The gene calls are TRBV4-1 and TRBJ2-1; TRBD1 or TRBD2 may be the D gene (5 bases each). The CDR3 has 13 residues. Germline V gene data show CDR1 as MGHRA and CDR2 as YSYEKL. V was clipped by 8 bases and J by 0 bases, with 8 bases between them. The CDR3 region has the DNA TGCGCCAGCGGGACGGGCTCCTACAATGAGCAGTTCTTC. This encodes CASGTGSYNEQFF.

The chain links TRBV12-5 to TRBJ1-5; D ambiguous. The germline V gene encodes CDR1 LGHNT and CDR2 FRNRAP. V was cut by 0 bases and J by 6 bases, with 3 bases left in between. The CDR3 is made up of 12 amino acids. CDR3 in DNA: TGTGCTAGTGGTTTGGTACGTCAGCCCCAGCATTTT. Translating it yields CASGLVRQPQHF.

The chain links TRBV19 to TRBJ1-2, with a weak D call TRBD1 (6 bases). The CDR3 runs to 14 residues. Per the germline V gene, CDR1 is LNHDA and CDR2 is SQIVND (reference sequence). Trimming pared 4 bases from V and 4 bases from J, leaving 13 bases between. The CDR3 spells CASSSGRGSYGYTF. In DNA form, the CDR3 reads TGTGCCAGTAGTAGCGGGAGGGGGTCCTATGGCTACACCTTC.

This chain joins TRBV2 and TRBJ1-1; no definite D call. The length of the CDR3 is 11 residues. CDR1 is SNHLY, CDR2 FYNNEI, per germline. Trimming took 5 bases from V and 8 from J, leaving 9 bases between them. The CDR3 loop is CASSYALEAFF. In DNA, the CDR3 is TGTGCCAGCAGTTACGCACTAGAAGCTTTCTTT.

This clone was observed a handful of times. The V and J genes are TRBV7-9 and TRBJ2-7, with D unresolved. The CDR3 runs 14 residues. V dropped 2 bases and J dropped 1 base, with 9 bases sitting between them. Germline CDR1 and CDR2: SEHNR and FQNEAQ (reference sequence). The CDR3 sequence is CASSLKYGSYEQYF. CDR3 nucleotides: TGTGCCAGCAGCTTAAAATATGGTTCCTACGAGCAGTACTTC.

About this clone: Within the sample, other DNA sequences also encode this same CDR3. The rearrangement uses TRBV27 and TRBJ1-5; D unclear. The CDR3 covers 13 residues. The ends were cut back, 8 bases at V and 0 bases at J, with 8 bases in the middle. Germline-derived CDR1 and CDR2 are MNHEY and SMNVEV (reference sequence). This CDR3 is CASRLYSNQPQHF. The CDR3 region has the DNA TGTGCCAGCCGCCTGTATAGCAATCAGCCCCAGCATTTT.

This sequence joins TRBV6-1 and TRBJ2-4; no reliable D call. The CDR3 has 16 amino acids. CDR1 MNHNS and CDR2 SASEGT come from the germline V gene. The V and J ends lost 1 base and 3 bases respectively, with 13 bases between them. The CDR3 nucleotides are TGTGCCAGCAGTGAAGGGTCGTCAATAGGCAAAAACATTCAGTACTTC. Residues: CASSEGSSIGKNIQYF.

The rearrangement uses TRBV19 and TRBJ1-1; D remains ambiguous. V was clipped by 6 bases and J by 2 bases, with 10 bases between them. From germline, CDR1 is LNHDA and CDR2 SQIVND (reference sequence). The CDR3 is 13 amino acids. The chain's CDR3 is CASRLPGNTEAFF. As DNA, the CDR3 is TGTGCCAGTAGACTACCAGGAAACACTGAAGCTTTCTTT.

The chain links TRBV19 to TRBJ1-5, with 8 bases identical to TRBD1. CDR1 and CDR2 (germline): LNHDA, SQIVND (reference sequence). The junction had 12 bases not matched to a gene; V was cut back by 7 bases and J by 1 base. CDR3 length equals 17 residues. CDR3 DNA sequence: TGTGCCAGTACCTCACTCAGACAGGGGAACAGCAATCAGCCCCAGCATTTT. This translates into CASTSLRQGNSNQPQHF. Full variable domain (outside the CDR3, taken from reference TRBV19 and TRBJ1-5): DGGITQSPKYLFRKEGQNVTLSCEQNLNHDAMYWYRQDPGQGLRLIYYSQIVNDFQKGDIAEGYSVSREKKESFPLTVTSAQKNPTAFYLCASTSLRQGNSNQPQHFGDGTRLSIL.

This chain joins TRBV28 and TRBJ2-7; D may be TRBD1 (6 bases). V was pared by 2 bases and J by 5 bases, with 16 bases between. Per the germline V gene, CDR1 is MDHEN and CDR2 is SYDVKM. The CDR3 consists of 15 residues. CDR3 DNA sequence: TGTGCCAGCAGTTTAATCACAGGGTCGGGCCACGAGCAGTACTTC. It yields the protein CASSLITGSGHEQYF.

The V call is TRBV10-1, the J call TRBJ2-1; D remains unclear. Trimming removed 2 bases from V and 7 bases from J, with 9 bases in between. The germline V gene has CDR1 WNHNN and CDR2 SYGVQD (reference sequence). The CDR3 length is 13 residues. The CDR3, as DNA: TGCGCCAGCAGTGAGAATTATCCTAATGAGCAGTTCTTC. Amino acid sequence: CASSENYPNEQFF.

The chain recombines TRBV15 with TRBJ2-1; 11 positions agree with TRBD2. Germline values: CDR1 LNHNV, CDR2 YYDKDF (reference sequence). This CDR3 has 13 amino acids. DNA of the CDR3: TGTGTCACAACTAGCGGGAGTGGCGATGAGCAGTTCTTC. Protein: CVTTSGSGDEQFF. The variable domain in full, completed from reference TRBV15 and TRBJ2-1, reads DAMVIQNPRYQVTQFGKPVTLSCSQTLNHNVMYWYQQKSSQAPKLLFHYYDKDFNNEADTPDNFQSRRPNTSFCFLDIRSPGLGDTAMYLCVTTSGSGDEQFFGPGTRLTVL.

The chain has TRBV3-1 (or the pseudogene TRBV3-2) and TRBJ1-2; 7 nucleotides align to TRBD1. In germline, CDR1 is LGHDT, CDR2 YNNKEL (reference sequence). The CDR3 consists of 15 residues. Trimming cost V 3 bases and J 6 bases; bases outside gene matches: 10. In DNA form, the CDR3 reads TGTGCCAGCAGCCACCACGGACAGGTGGGACATGGCTACACCTTC. Its protein is CASSHHGQVGHGYTF.

The chain joins TRBV4-2 to TRBJ2-7; D uncertain. V gave up 3 bases and J gave up 6 bases, with 12 bases separating them. The CDR3 loop spans 13 amino acids. Germline V lookup: CDR1 LGHNA, CDR2 YNFKEQ. For the CDR3, the DNA is TGTGCCAGCAGCCATTCTCCCCCGGGCGAGCAGTACTTC. Translation: CASSHSPPGEQYF.

This clone was seen once. V usage is TRBV5-8 and J usage is TRBJ2-1, with 9 bases that match TRBD2. Germline values: CDR1 SGHTS, CDR2 YDEGEE. The CDR3 is made up of 16 amino acids. The V segment lost 0 bases and the J segment 15 bases; nucleotides outside the gene matches: 16. The chain's CDR3 is CASSLGSTSGPPGGFF. CDR3 DNA: TGTGCCAGCAGCTTGGGGTCGACTAGCGGACCACCCGGGGGGTTCTTC.

CDR3 region: CASQDREGAAEQFF. For the CDR3, the DNA is TGTGCCAGTCAGGACAGGGAGGGAGCGGCTGAGCAGTTCTTC. This rearrangement joins TRBV6-4 to TRBJ2-1; a weak D match, TRBD1 (8 bases). The CDR3 totals 14 residues. CDR1 and CDR2 from the germline V gene are MRHNA and SNTAGT. Deletions cut 9 bases from V and 9 bases from J, with 21 bases between.

In DNA, the CDR3 is TGCGCCAGCAGCCAAGAAAGACGGGACCGCTACAATGAGCAGTTCTTC. Translating gives CASSQERRDRYNEQFF. The chain has TRBV4-1 and TRBJ2-1, with D perhaps assigned TRBD1 or TRBD2 (5 bases each). The germline CDR1 and CDR2 sequences are MGHRA and YSYEKL. The CDR3 is 16 residues long. Trimming removed 0 bases from V and 3 bases from J, with 12 bases in between.

The chain combines TRBV4-2 with TRBJ1-4, with no clear D. The germline gives CDR1 LGHNA, CDR2 YNFKEQ. The CDR3 covers 16 residues. The V end lost 2 bases, the J end lost 5 bases, and 15 bases lay between the germline ends. In DNA, the CDR3 is TGTGCCAGCAGCCAACCGAACGGACTCCCGAATGAAAAACTGTTTTTT. Its translation is CASSQPNGLPNEKLFF.

The rearrangement joins TRBV19 to TRBJ1-4; D is uncertain. The CDR3 spans 14 residues. V lost 5 bases to trimming and J lost 8 bases, with 15 bases between them. Per germline, CDR1 LNHDA and CDR2 SQIVND (reference sequence). CDR3 sequence (DNA): TGTGCCAGTAGTGGAAGAGAGGTTGGCGAAAAACTGTTTTTT. Its translation: CASSGREVGEKLFF.